Listed below are T cell receptor beta chains from one sample, sequenced in a study of T cells in Graves' hyperthyroidism and ophthalmopathy. From the multiplex PCR reads, TCRdb called clonotypes with MiXCR, one entry per CDR3 protein. Of around 500,000 distinct CDR3 sequences listed, 20% to 25% were seen once; the top ten hold approximately 54%. Source material: blood. These TCRs come from a woman between 65 and 79 years old with Graves' ophthalmopathy. Each CDR3 is given without its conserved first and last residue. The order of the fields is V gene, clone size, J gene, CDR3 protein. Size is omitted from some rows. Given values are once, few, many or a class for expanded clones.

>TRBV24-1|few|TRBJ2-5
ATSGTSGSQATQY
>TRBV30|-|TRBJ1-1
AWSRQGTTTEAF
>TRBV2|few|TRBJ1-1
ASSVAGAGRDTEAF
>TRBV19|-|TRBJ1-5
ASSASDLGSNQPQH
>TRBV11-1|many|TRBJ1-1
ASSLAGTGAAF
>TRBV7-9|-|TRBJ2-7
ASSLVGGRIYEQY
>TRBV12-3/TRBV12-4|few|TRBJ1-1
ASITTGTNTEAF
>TRBV5-1|-|TRBJ1-1
VSSSESGTGVTEAF
>TRBV12-3/TRBV12-4|few|TRBJ2-7
ASSLRGQGYHEQY
>TRBV7-8|once|TRBJ2-3
ASCLGLAGPNTQY
>TRBV28|-|TRBJ2-3
ASSLSGPPGADTQY
>TRBV10-3|-|TRBJ2-1
AISETGLAGGDEQF
>TRBV20-1|few|TRBJ2-3
SARDPRTSGRTDTQY
>TRBV10-3|-|TRBJ1-1
AISGQGWEAF
>TRBV5-1|few|TRBJ1-1
ASSGGLGNTEAF
>TRBV28|many|TRBJ2-5
ASSLLGDWTSERETQY
>TRBV15|-|TRBJ1-2
ATSQGGTGGYGYT
>TRBV19|-|TRBJ1-1
ASTQGGQTEAF
>TRBV20-1|-|TRBJ1-4
SAQAGREEKLF
>TRBV18|few|TRBJ2-7
ASSPQSGTSYEQY
>TRBV12-3/TRBV12-4|-|TRBJ2-3
ASSVRLAGGGDTQY
>TRBV19|-|TRBJ2-6
ASSPETVSSGANVLT
>TRBV7-2|-|TRBJ1-2
ASSLMKGYT
>TRBV20-1|few|TRBJ2-5
SASRTSGRRTQY
>TRBV7-2|many|TRBJ2-2
ASSLVGTLLTGELF
>TRBV30|few|TRBJ1-2
AWSAQGRATGYT
>TRBV18|once|TRBJ1-2
ASSGDELRYGYT
>TRBV2|many|TRBJ2-3
ASDRLAGVGTDTQY
>TRBV20-1|many|TRBJ2-7
SAQRESYEQY
>TRBV3-1|many|TRBJ1-2
ASSQQTFYGYT
>TRBV12-3/TRBV12-4|few|TRBJ2-3
ASSLAGRAPDTQY
>TRBV2|many|TRBJ2-1
ASRSLAGVYNEQF
>TRBV20-1|-|TRBJ2-1
SAREGQGAHNEQF
>TRBV9|few|TRBJ2-2
ASSPPSSVPGELF
>TRBV7-9|-|TRBJ2-5
ASSWKETQY
>TRBV12-3/TRBV12-4|many|TRBJ1-5
ASRLSGNQPQH
>TRBV6-4|-|TRBJ2-2
ASSTRQVNTGELF
>TRBV5-1|-|TRBJ1-1
ASSLGPFGGLEAF
>TRBV27|few|TRBJ2-4
ASSLFVKNIQY
>TRBV5-1|-|TRBJ2-5
ASSWTTSGKEPQETQY
>TRBV12-3/TRBV12-4|many|TRBJ2-1
ASSFLGYNEQF
>TRBV4-3|-|TRBJ2-7
ASSQDRGSSREQY
>TRBV7-3|-|TRBJ2-6
ASSSQAGTGANVLT
>TRBV7-3|few|TRBJ2-5
ASSLGADQETQY
>TRBV7-3|-|TRBJ2-1
ASSPSGGPYSEQF
>TRBV12-3/TRBV12-4|few|TRBJ1-1
ASSFGGRANTEAF
>TRBV5-1|many|TRBJ2-1
ASRVSGSSYNEQF
>TRBV2|few|TRBJ2-3
ARQREEGDTQY
>TRBV20-1|-|TRBJ2-5
SARRLARETQY
>TRBV19|-|TRBJ2-1
ASSTTLTGGWGEQF